This is a list of T cell receptor beta chains from one sample in a study of blood T cell repertoires in COVID-19. Assay: immunoSEQ multiplex PCR; the TCRdb copy retains only in-frame clones and omits some. This sample has some 70,000 clones, with 86% found just once. Sequencing used peripheral blood. The receptors come from a man between 25 and 39 years old with acute or convalescent COVID-19. Both conserved end residues are part of each CDR3. A D gene is named only where the DNA matches it firmly.

J gene | V gene | D gene | CDR3 protein | CDR3 DNA
TRBJ2-1 | TRBV21-1 | NA | CASSKDGRAVCYNEQFF | TGTGCCAGCAGCAAGGACGGGAGAGCCGTTTGCTACAATGAGCAGTTCTTC
TRBJ2-1 | TRBV19 | TRBD2 | CASRIAFRLAGSSYNEQFF | TGTGCCAGTAGAATAGCCTTCAGACTAGCGGGAAGCTCCTACAATGAGCAGTTCTTC
TRBJ2-5 | TRBV27 | NA | CASSLFRGEETQYF | TGTGCCAGCAGTTTATTTCGCGGAGAAGAGACCCAGTACTTC
TRBJ2-1 | TRBV9 | NA | CVGGGEQFF | TGTGTAGGGGGTGGTGAGCAGTTCTTC
TRBJ2-7 | TRBV20-1 | NA | CSAREPEQYF | TGCAGTGCTAGGGAGCCCGAGCAGTACTTC
TRBJ2-7 | TRBV4-1 | NA | CASSPTGVGSYEQYF | TGCGCCAGCAGCCCCACGGGGGTAGGTTCCTACGAGCAGTACTTC
TRBJ1-1 | TRBV9 | NA | CASSVAGPRAGYTEAFF | TGTGCCAGCAGCGTAGCGGGCCCCCGTGCGGGGTACACTGAAGCTTTCTTT
TRBJ2-1 | TRBV7-2 | TRBD2 | CASSPMGTSVQGSQFF | TGTGCCAGCAGCCCAATGGGGACTAGCGTTCAGGGATCGCAGTTCTTC
TRBJ2-1 | TRBV30 | NA | CALEKRWGGSYNEQFF | TGTGCCTTAGAAAAGAGGTGGGGAGGCTCCTACAATGAGCAGTTCTTC
TRBJ2-7 | TRBV30 | NA | CAWTDSRLLYEQYF | TGTGCCTGGACCGATAGCCGCCTTCTATACGAGCAGTACTTC
TRBJ2-4 | TRBV12-3/TRBV12-4 | NA | CASSLRGKNIQYF | TGTGCCAGCAGTTTAAGAGGAAAAAACATTCAGTACTTC
TRBJ2-1 | TRBV14 | TRBD2 | CASSQTGLRQFF | TGTGCCAGCAGCCAGACGGGACTAAGGCAGTTCTTC
TRBJ2-1 | TRBV27 | NA | CASRVWGVDEQFF | TGTGCCAGCAGGGTTTGGGGAGTCGATGAGCAGTTCTTC
TRBJ1-3 | TRBV30 | NA | CAWSPGLGGNTIYF | TGTGCCTGGAGTCCGGGACTAGGTGGAAACACCATATATTTT
TRBJ2-7 | TRBV28 | NA | CASSLAGIVRFEQYF | TGTGCCAGCAGTTTAGCAGGGATAGTACGATTTGAGCAGTACTTC
TRBJ1-1 | TRBV28 | NA | CASSLFGGTAEAFF | TGTGCCAGCAGTTTATTCGGGGGGACGGCTGAAGCTTTCTTT
TRBJ2-7 | TRBV6-5 | TRBD1 | CASSPRPDRVGEQYF | TGTGCCAGCAGTCCCCGACCGGACAGGGTTGGCGAGCAGTACTTC
TRBJ2-2 | TRBV9 | NA | CASSYTESGELFF | TGTGCCAGCAGCTATACAGAGTCCGGGGAGCTGTTTTTT
TRBJ2-3 | TRBV24-1 | TRBD2 | CATRKREEADTQYF | TGTGCCACCAGAAAGCGGGAGGAGGCAGATACGCAGTATTTT
TRBJ2-3 | TRBV6-5 | NA | CASSSYFTDTQYF | TGTGCCAGCAGTTCCTACTTCACAGATACGCAGTATTTT
TRBJ2-6 | TRBV7-3 | TRBD1 | CASSSDRGPGANVLTF | TGTGCCAGCAGCTCGGACAGGGGGCCCGGGGCCAACGTCCTGACTTTC
TRBJ1-6 | TRBV18 | TRBD1 | CASSGVRQGNSPLHF | TGTGCCAGCTCGGGAGTGAGACAGGGGAATTCACCCCTCCACTTT
TRBJ1-4 | TRBV30 | NA | CAWSWTDYEKLFF | TGTGCCTGGAGTTGGACAGATTATGAAAAACTGTTTTTT
TRBJ2-7 | TRBV7-2 | NA | CASSPLESSYEQYF | TGTGCCAGCAGCCCGTTGGAGAGCTCCTACGAGCAGTACTTC
TRBJ2-1 | TRBV19 | NA | CASGRSGDSYNEQFF | TGTGCCAGTGGCCGTAGCGGGGACAGTTACAATGAGCAGTTCTTC
TRBJ1-2 | TRBV30 | NA | CAWSVSGSYGYTF | TGTGCCTGGAGTGTATCCGGGAGCTATGGCTACACCTTC
TRBJ1-5 | TRBV30 | TRBD1 | CAWSGGQGGQPQHF | TGTGCCTGGAGTGGAGGACAGGGAGGTCAGCCCCAGCATTTT
TRBJ2-7 | TRBV18 | TRBD1 | CASSPRTGGDYEQYF | TGTGCCAGCTCACCCCGGACAGGGGGGGACTACGAGCAGTACTTC
TRBJ2-2 | TRBV19 | NA | CASREVGWATGELFF | TGTGCCAGTCGAGAAGTAGGTTGGGCCACCGGGGAGCTGTTTTTT
TRBJ1-4 | TRBV18 | NA | CASSPGQNEKLFF | TGTGCCAGCTCACCTGGTCAGAATGAAAAACTGTTTTTT
TRBJ1-6 | TRBV7-8 | NA | CASRLIPGAGSSPLHF | TGTGCCAGCAGGCTAATCCCAGGGGCAGGGAGTTCACCCCTCCACTTT
TRBJ1-1 | TRBV5-1 | NA | CASSPNRQVNTEAFF | TGCGCCAGCAGCCCAAATAGACAGGTGAACACTGAAGCTTTCTTT
TRBJ2-6 | TRBV25-1 | NA | CASSDTGANVLTF | TGTGCCAGCAGTGATACTGGGGCCAACGTCCTGACTTTC